This is a list of T cell receptor beta chains from one sample in a study of cytomegalovirus exposure and HLA in healthy donors. Using immunoSEQ multiplex PCR, the repertoire was profiled, and TCRdb retains in-frame clones only, with some absent. The sample yields 120,000 to 150,000 clones, under 80% seen once. The material sequenced was PBMCs. These receptors all come from a woman between 45 and 60 years old in good health and CMV-seropositive. Both conserved end residues are part of each CDR3. A D gene is named only where the DNA matches it firmly. Clone size is given for some rows only: seen once, a few or many times, or a class if the clone is expanded.

V	J	D	size	DNA	CDR3
TRBV28	TRBJ1-1	.	.	TGTGCCAGCAGCCCTCTGTCGGGGGGGCCGGGGGGGAACACTGAAGCTTTCTTT	CASSPLSGGPGGNTEAFF
TRBV5-1	TRBJ2-5	.	.	TGCGCCAGCAGCTTGGGGCAGTACCAAGAGACCCAGTACTTC	CASSLGQYQETQYF
TRBV29-1	TRBJ2-5	.	.	TGCAGCGTTTTAAAGTTCGGGGAGACCCAGTACTTC	CSVLKFGETQYF
TRBV6-1	TRBJ1-5	.	.	TGTGCCAGCTGCGGCAGGGGCAATCAGCCCCAGCATTTT	CASCGRGNQPQHF
TRBV28	TRBJ1-6	.	.	TGTGCCAGCAGTTCTCTCCGGTCCGCTAGCTCCTATAATTCACCCCTCCACTTT	CASSSLRSASSYNSPLHF
TRBV11-3	TRBJ1-5	TRBD1	many	TGTGCCAGCCCACCTTCGGACAGGGCGGCGGGTCAGCCCCAGCATTTT	CASPPSDRAAGQPQHF
TRBV5-1	TRBJ2-7	TRBD1	.	TGCGCCAGCAGCTTGGGGGGACAGGAGCAGTACTTC	CASSLGGQEQYF
TRBV2	TRBJ1-2	TRBD1	.	TGTGCCAGCACACGACTGACAGGGGGCCTCGCTAACTATGGCTACACCTTC	CASTRLTGGLANYGYTF
TRBV4-3	TRBJ1-1	.	few	TGCGCCAGCAGCCAAGTCAGCGGGCAGCCACCTTATGAAGCTTTCTTT	CASSQVSGQPPYEAFF
TRBV6-5	TRBJ1-5	.	.	TGTGCCAGCAGACCGGGCGGGGGAAGCCGGCCCCAGCATTTT	CASRPGGGSRPQHF
TRBV27	TRBJ1-2	TRBD1	.	TGTGCCAGCAGACTAAAACCGACAGGGGCAGCCCATGGCTACACCTTC	CASRLKPTGAAHGYTF